These T cell receptor beta chains were read from a single sample in a study of blood T cell repertoires in COVID-19. Only in-frame clones appear in the TCRdb table, and some are missing; sequencing was by immunoSEQ multiplex PCR. The table includes 150,000 or so clones, around 85% detected once. Sequences were obtained from PBMCs or T cells enriched from blood (not recorded which). These receptors originate from a man aged 45 to 65 who had recovered from COVID-19. CDR3s include the opening cysteine and the closing phenylalanine or tryptophan. D genes are given only for firm matches. Not every row has a clone size; where given, it reads once, few, many or a size class.

clone size,V gene,D gene,J gene,CDR3 protein,CDR3 DNA
.,TRBV14,.,TRBJ1-4,CASSQVHQGYEKLFF,TGTGCCAGCAGCCAAGTTCATCAGGGATATGAAAAACTGTTTTTT
.,TRBV7-2,.,TRBJ2-5,CASSFSTWETQYF,TGTGCCAGCAGCTTCTCGACTTGGGAGACCCAGTACTTC
.,TRBV11-3,.,TRBJ2-3,CASSLGSASSDTQYF,TGTGCCAGCAGCTTAGGTTCGGCTAGCTCCGATACGCAGTATTTT
.,TRBV6-2/TRBV6-3,.,TRBJ1-5,CASSQPPSRPQHF,TGTGCCAGCAGCCAACCTCCCTCGAGGCCCCAGCATTTT
.,TRBV13,.,TRBJ1-2,CASSSRLDEDYTF,TGTGCCAGCAGCTCCCGACTGGATGAGGACTACACCTTC
.,TRBV3-1/TRBV3-2,.,TRBJ2-2,CASSLTNTGELFF,TGTGCCAGCAGCCTCACGAACACCGGGGAGCTGTTTTTT
.,TRBV24-1,.,TRBJ1-5,CATSDWNRDNQPQHF,TGTGCCACCAGTGACTGGAACAGGGATAATCAGCCCCAGCATTTT
.,TRBV5-6,.,TRBJ1-4,CASSLTGTNEKLFF,TGTGCCAGCAGCTTGACAGGGACTAATGAAAAACTGTTTTTT
.,TRBV5-6,.,TRBJ1-6,CASSLAPGGNSPLHF,TGTGCCAGCAGCTTGGCACCTGGAGGTAATTCACCCCTCCACTTT
.,TRBV7-7,TRBD2,TRBJ2-2,CASGGGTGELFF,TGTGCTAGCGGGGGGGGTACCGGGGAGCTGTTTTTT
few,TRBV4-3,.,TRBJ1-2,CASSQAEEGYGYTF,TGCGCCAGCAGCCAAGCGGAGGAGGGCTATGGCTACACCTTC
.,TRBV6-2/TRBV6-3,.,TRBJ1-1,CASSFGGSLTLNTEAFF,TGTGCCAGCAGTTTCGGGGGATCCCTGACCCTGAACACTGAAGCTTTCTTT
.,TRBV13,.,TRBJ2-3,CASSPEASHTDTQYF,TGTGCCAGCAGCCCGGAGGCTAGCCACACAGATACGCAGTATTTT
.,TRBV19,TRBD2,TRBJ2-2,CASSMVSGSGVSGELFF,TGTGCCAGTAGTATGGTCTCCGGTAGCGGGGTCTCCGGGGAGCTGTTTTTT
.,TRBV10-3,TRBD2,TRBJ2-2,CAISRAGMNTGELFF,TGTGCCATCAGTAGAGCGGGGATGAACACCGGGGAGCTGTTTTTT
.,TRBV18,TRBD1,TRBJ1-4,CASSPGQGVEKLFF,TGTGCCAGCTCACCAGGACAGGGTGTTGAAAAACTGTTTTTT
once,TRBV5-4,TRBD2,TRBJ2-3,CASSFGLADPDTQYF,TGTGCCAGCAGCTTTGGACTAGCGGATCCAGATACGCAGTATTTT
.,TRBV5-1,.,TRBJ2-3,CASSLVEGTDTQYF,TGCGCCAGCAGCTTGGTGGAGGGCACAGATACGCAGTATTTT
.,TRBV7-3,TRBD2,TRBJ2-2,CASSLPSGGNTGELFF,TGTGCCAGCAGCTTGCCTAGCGGGGGCAACACCGGGGAGCTGTTTTTT
.,TRBV9,.,TRBJ1-3,CASSVAQQNPGNTIYF,TGTGCCAGCAGCGTAGCCCAACAGAATCCTGGAAACACCATATATTTT
.,TRBV7-2,TRBD1,TRBJ1-6,CASSSGTAYNSPLHF,TGTGCCAGCAGCTCGGGGACAGCCTATAATTCACCCCTCCACTTT
.,TRBV18,TRBD1,TRBJ1-5,CASSSSTGGSVSNQPQHF,TGTGCCAGCTCATCATCGACAGGGGGCTCGGTTAGCAATCAGCCCCAGCATTTT
.,TRBV6-5,TRBD2,TRBJ2-7,CASTSGETYEQYF,TGTGCCAGCACGAGCGGGGAGACCTACGAGCAGTACTTC
.,TRBV9,.,TRBJ2-5,CASSSRLDVETQYF,TGTGCCAGCAGCTCCCGCCTAGATGTCGAGACCCAGTACTTC
many,TRBV6-5,.,TRBJ1-3,CASSYAQGFSRNTIYF,TGTGCCAGCAGTTACGCCCAGGGATTTAGTAGAAACACCATATATTTT
.,TRBV4-1,.,TRBJ2-5,CASSQDGGGAETQYF,TGCGCCAGCAGCCAAGATGGTGGGGGGGCTGAGACCCAGTACTTC
.,TRBV18,TRBD1,TRBJ2-5,CASSPRDRVGETQYF,TGTGCCAGCTCACCCCGGGACAGGGTGGGAGAGACCCAGTACTTC
.,TRBV15,.,TRBJ1-5,CATSRGAVNQPQHF,TGTGCCACCAGCAGAGGGGCAGTCAATCAGCCCCAGCATTTT
.,TRBV7-2,TRBD1,TRBJ1-6,CASTQGVGYYNSPLHF,TGTGCCAGCACCCAGGGGGTAGGGTACTATAATTCACCCCTCCACTTT
once,TRBV6-1,TRBD1,TRBJ1-3,CASSGQGAYKGNTIYF,TGTGCCAGCAGTGGACAGGGGGCGTACAAAGGAAACACCATATATTTT
.,TRBV4-3,TRBD1,TRBJ1-3,CASSQDADRVGGNTIYF,TGCGCCAGCAGCCAAGATGCCGACAGGGTTGGTGGAAACACCATATATTTT
.,TRBV4-3,.,TRBJ1-1,CASSQDRQGGEAFF,TGCGCCAGCAGCCAAGATCGTCAGGGAGGTGAAGCTTTCTTT
.,TRBV27,.,TRBJ1-2,CASSLTVQGGGYTF,TGTGCCAGCAGTTTAACAGTCCAGGGCGGTGGCTACACCTTC
once,TRBV15,.,TRBJ2-3,CATSRDASTDTQYF,TGTGCCACCAGCAGAGATGCGAGCACAGATACGCAGTATTTT
.,TRBV11-2,TRBD2,TRBJ2-5,CASSLQGGGEETQYF,TGTGCCAGCAGCTTACAGGGCGGGGGAGAAGAGACCCAGTACTTC
once,TRBV2,.,TRBJ1-5,CASSGGSGNQPQHF,TGTGCCAGCAGTGGAGGGAGTGGCAATCAGCCCCAGCATTTT
.,TRBV9,.,TRBJ2-7,CASSVVGQTYEQYF,TGTGCCAGCAGCGTAGTCGGACAAACCTACGAGCAGTACTTC
.,TRBV7-8,.,TRBJ2-7,CASSQTSEQYF,TGTGCCAGCAGCCAAACCAGCGAGCAGTACTTC
.,TRBV5-1,.,TRBJ2-2,CASSLKEPGLSNTGELFF,TGCGCCAGCAGCTTGAAGGAGCCGGGACTTTCGAACACCGGGGAGCTGTTTTTT
.,TRBV6-6,TRBD1,TRBJ2-7,CASSYSGGYYEQYF,TGTGCCAGCAGTTATTCAGGGGGCTACTACGAGCAGTACTTC
.,TRBV28,.,TRBJ2-4,CASSSTGLAKNIQYF,TGTGCCAGCAGTTCCACCGGGTTAGCCAAAAACATTCAGTACTTC
many,TRBV7-9,TRBD1,TRBJ1-5,CASSLGTGGLRNQPQHF,TGTGCCAGCAGCTTGGGGACAGGGGGCCTCAGGAATCAGCCCCAGCATTTT
.,TRBV2,.,TRBJ1-1,CASRREMNTEAFF,TGTGCCAGCAGGCGGGAAATGAACACTGAAGCTTTCTTT
.,TRBV9,TRBD2,TRBJ2-3,CASSVSGGPPDTQYF,TGTGCCAGCAGCGTTAGCGGGGGGCCTCCAGATACGCAGTATTTT
.,TRBV7-2,.,TRBJ2-7,CASSFSGTPYEQYF,TGTGCCAGCAGCTTTTCCGGGACACCTTACGAGCAGTACTTC
many,TRBV4-1,.,TRBJ1-5,CASSPLGDFNQPQHF,TGCGCCAGCAGCCCTCTAGGGGACTTCAATCAGCCCCAGCATTTT
.,TRBV10-3,.,TRBJ1-1,CAISESGGGDTEAFF,TGTGCCATCAGTGAGTCGGGGGGAGGGGACACTGAAGCTTTCTTT
.,TRBV11-1,.,TRBJ2-1,CASSSGGATYNEQFF,TGTGCCAGCAGCTCAGGCGGGGCAACCTACAATGAGCAGTTCTTC
.,TRBV15,.,TRBJ2-7,CATSRDQGREQYF,TGTGCCACCAGCAGAGATCAGGGGCGAGAGCAGTACTTC
.,TRBV7-2,.,TRBJ2-7,CASSLRPASGYEQYF,TGTGCCAGCAGCTTACGACCGGCTAGTGGGTACGAGCAGTACTTC
.,TRBV6-1,.,TRBJ1-1,CASSEEVRVMNTEAFF,TGTGCCAGCAGTGAAGAGGTCAGGGTAATGAACACTGAAGCTTTCTTT
.,TRBV27,.,TRBJ2-3,CASSNQRSTDTQYF,TGTGCCAGCAGTAACCAGCGGAGCACAGATACGCAGTATTTT
.,TRBV3-1/TRBV3-2,TRBD1,TRBJ1-4,CASSQGGQGNEKLFF,TGTGCCAGCAGCCAAGGGGGACAGGGCAACGAAAAACTGTTTTTT